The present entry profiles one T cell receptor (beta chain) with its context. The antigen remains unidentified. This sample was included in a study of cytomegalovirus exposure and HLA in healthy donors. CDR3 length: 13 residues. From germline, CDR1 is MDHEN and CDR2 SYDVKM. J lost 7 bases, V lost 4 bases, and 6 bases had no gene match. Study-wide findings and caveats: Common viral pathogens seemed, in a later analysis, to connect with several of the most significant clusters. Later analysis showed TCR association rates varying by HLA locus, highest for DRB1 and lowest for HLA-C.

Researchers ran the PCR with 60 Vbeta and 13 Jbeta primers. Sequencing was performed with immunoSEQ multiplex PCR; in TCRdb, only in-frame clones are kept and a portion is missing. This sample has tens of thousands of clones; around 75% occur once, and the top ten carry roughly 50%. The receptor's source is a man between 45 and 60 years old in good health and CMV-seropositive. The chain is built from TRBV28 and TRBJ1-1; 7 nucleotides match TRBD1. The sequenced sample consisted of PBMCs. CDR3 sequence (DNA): TGTGCCAGCAGTTGGTTGAGGGGGCTTGAAGCTTTCTTT. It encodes CASSWLRGLEAFF.